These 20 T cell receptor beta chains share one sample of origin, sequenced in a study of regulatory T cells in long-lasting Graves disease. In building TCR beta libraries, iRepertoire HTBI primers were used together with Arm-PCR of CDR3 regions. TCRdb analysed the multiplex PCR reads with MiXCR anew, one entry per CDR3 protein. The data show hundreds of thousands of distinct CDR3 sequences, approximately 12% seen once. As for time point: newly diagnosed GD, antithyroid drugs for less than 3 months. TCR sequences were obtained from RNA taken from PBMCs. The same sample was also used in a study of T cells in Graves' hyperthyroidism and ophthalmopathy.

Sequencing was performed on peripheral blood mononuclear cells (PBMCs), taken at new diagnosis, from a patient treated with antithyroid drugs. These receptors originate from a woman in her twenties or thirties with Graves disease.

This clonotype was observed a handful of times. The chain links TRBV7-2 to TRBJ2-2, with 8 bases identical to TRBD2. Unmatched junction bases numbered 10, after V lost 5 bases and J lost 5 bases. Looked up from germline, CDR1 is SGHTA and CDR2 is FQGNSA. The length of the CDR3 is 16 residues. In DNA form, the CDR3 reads TGTGCCAGCAGCCTCCGGGTAGCGGGAAAAACCGGGGAGCTGTTTTTT. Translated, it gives CASSLRVAGKTGELFF.

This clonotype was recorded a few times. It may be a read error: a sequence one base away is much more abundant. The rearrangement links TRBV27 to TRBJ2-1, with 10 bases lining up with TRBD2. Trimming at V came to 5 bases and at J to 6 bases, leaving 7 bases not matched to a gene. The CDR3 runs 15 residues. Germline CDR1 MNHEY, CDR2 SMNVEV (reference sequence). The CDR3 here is CASSPPAGGFNEQFF. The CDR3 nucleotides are TGTGCCAGCAGTCCCCCAGCGGGAGGGTTCAATGAGCAGTTCTTC.

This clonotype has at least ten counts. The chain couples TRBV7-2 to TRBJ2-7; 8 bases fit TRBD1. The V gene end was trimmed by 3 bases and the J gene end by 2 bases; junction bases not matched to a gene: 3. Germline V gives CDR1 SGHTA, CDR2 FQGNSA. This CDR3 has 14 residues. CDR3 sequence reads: CASSFGQGPYEQYF. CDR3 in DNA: TGTGCCAGCAGCTTCGGACAGGGCCCCTACGAGCAGTACTTC.

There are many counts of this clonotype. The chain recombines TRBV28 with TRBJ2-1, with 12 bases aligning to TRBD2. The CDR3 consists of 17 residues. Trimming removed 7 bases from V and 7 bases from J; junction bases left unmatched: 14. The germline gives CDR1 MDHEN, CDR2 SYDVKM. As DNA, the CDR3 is TGTGCCAGCACCCTTTACCCACTAGCGGGAGGAAGGAATGAGCAGTTCTTC. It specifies CASTLYPLAGGRNEQFF.

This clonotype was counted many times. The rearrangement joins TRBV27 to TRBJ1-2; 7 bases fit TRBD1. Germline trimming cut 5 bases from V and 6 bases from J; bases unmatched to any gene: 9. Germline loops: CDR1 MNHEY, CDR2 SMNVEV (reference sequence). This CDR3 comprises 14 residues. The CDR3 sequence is CASSLTGQRHGYTF. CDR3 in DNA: TGTGCCAGCAGTCTTACGGGACAGCGTCATGGCTACACCTTC.

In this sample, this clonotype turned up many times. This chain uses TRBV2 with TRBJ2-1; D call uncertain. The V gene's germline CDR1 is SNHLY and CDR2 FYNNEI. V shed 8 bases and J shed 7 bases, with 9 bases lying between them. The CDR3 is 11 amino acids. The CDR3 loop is CASGFWNEQFF. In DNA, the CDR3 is TGTGCCAGCGGGTTCTGGAATGAGCAGTTCTTC.

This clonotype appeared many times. The CDR3 protein is CASSAGPLHEQFF. DNA of the CDR3: TGTGCCAGCAGCGCCGGGCCTTTGCATGAGCAGTTCTTC. The chain is built from TRBV6-2 or TRBV6-3 and TRBJ2-1, with D hard to call. The V gene's germline CDR1 is MNHEY and CDR2 SVGEGT. V lost 6 bases and J 8 bases, leaving 14 bases between the germline ends. The CDR3 is 13 residues long.

The CDR3 DNA follows: TGTGCCAGCAGCCGCGACCCGGGACGGGGGAACACTGAAGCTTTCTTT. This encodes CASSRDPGRGNTEAFF. The J gene is TRBJ1-1, the V gene TRBV12-3 or TRBV12-4, with a tentative D call TRBD1 (5 bases). This CDR3 contains 16 residues. V was clipped by 6 bases and J by 1 base, with 18 bases between them.

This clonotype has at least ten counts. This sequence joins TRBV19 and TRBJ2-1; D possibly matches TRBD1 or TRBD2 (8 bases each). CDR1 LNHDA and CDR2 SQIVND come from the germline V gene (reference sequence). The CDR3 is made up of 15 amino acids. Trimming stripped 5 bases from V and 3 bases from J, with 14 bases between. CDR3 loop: CASSREGQVYNEQFF. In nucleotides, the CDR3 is TGTGCCAGTAGTCGGGAGGGACAGGTCTACAATGAGCAGTTCTTC.

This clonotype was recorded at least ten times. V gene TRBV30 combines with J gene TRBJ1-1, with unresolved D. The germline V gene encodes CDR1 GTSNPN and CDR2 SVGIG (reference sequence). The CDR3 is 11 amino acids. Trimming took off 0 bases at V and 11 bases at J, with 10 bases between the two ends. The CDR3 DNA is TGTGCCTGGAGTGTATCGAAGCGGGCTTTCTTT. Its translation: CAWSVSKRAFF.

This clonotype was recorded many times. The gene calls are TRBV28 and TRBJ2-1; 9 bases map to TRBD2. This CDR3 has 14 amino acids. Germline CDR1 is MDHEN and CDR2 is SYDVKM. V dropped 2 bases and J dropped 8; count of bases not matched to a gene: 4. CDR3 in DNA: TGTGCCAGCAGTTTAGGACTAGCGAGTTATGAGCAGTTCTTC. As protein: CASSLGLASYEQFF.

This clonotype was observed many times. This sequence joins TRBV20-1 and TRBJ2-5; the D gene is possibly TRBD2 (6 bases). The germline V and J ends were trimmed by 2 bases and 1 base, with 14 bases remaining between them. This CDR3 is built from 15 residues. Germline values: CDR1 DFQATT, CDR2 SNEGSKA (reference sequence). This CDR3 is CSARSYGTSQETQYF. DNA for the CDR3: TGCAGTGCTAGATCCTACGGGACTTCCCAAGAGACCCAGTACTTC.

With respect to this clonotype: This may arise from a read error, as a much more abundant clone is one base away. The CDR3 nucleotides read TGTGCCAGCAGTTTTGGGGGACAACATTCCTACGAGCAGTTCTTC. This translates into CASSFGGQHSYEQFF. The V gene is TRBV28, the J gene TRBJ2-1, with D maybe TRBD1 (6 bases). Per the germline V gene, CDR1 is MDHEN and CDR2 is SYDVKM. This CDR3 region has 15 residues. The ends were cut back, 3 bases at V and 10 bases at J, with 19 bases in the middle. The complete variable domain, with remaining parts taken from reference TRBV28 and TRBJ2-1, reads DVKVTQSSRYLVKRTGEKVFLECVQDMDHENMFWYRQDPGLGLRLIYFSYDVKMKEKGDIPEGYSVSREKKERFSLILESASTNQTSMYLCASSFGGQHSYEQFFGPGTRLTVL.

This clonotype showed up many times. For the CDR3, the DNA is TGTGCCAGCAGCCAACCTGGACAGGGGAGTGGGGAGCTGTTTTTT. Protein product: CASSQPGQGSGELFF. The V gene is TRBV3-1, the J gene TRBJ2-2; 9 nucleotides agree with TRBD1. V shed 2 bases and J 8 bases; nucleotides not matched to a gene: 6. There are 15 residues in the CDR3. Germline V gene data show CDR1 as LGHDT and CDR2 as YNNKEL (reference sequence).

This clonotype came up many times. CDR3 in DNA: TGTGCCAGCAGCCGACAGGGGACTAATGAAAAACTGTTTTTT. Translation: CASSRQGTNEKLFF. V and J are TRBV7-9 and TRBJ1-4, with TRBD1 matching 8 bases. The germline gives CDR1 SEHNR, CDR2 FQNEAQ (reference sequence). The CDR3 runs 14 residues. The J segment lost 2 bases and the V segment lost 5 bases, leaving 1 base of the junction unmatched.

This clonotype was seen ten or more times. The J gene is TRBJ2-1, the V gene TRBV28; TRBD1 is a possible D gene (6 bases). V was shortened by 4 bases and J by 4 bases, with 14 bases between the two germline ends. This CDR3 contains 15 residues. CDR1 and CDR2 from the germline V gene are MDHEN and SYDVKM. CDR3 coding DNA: TGTGCCAGCAGTTCACCCCAGGGGAAGTACAATGAGCAGTTCTTC. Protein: CASSSPQGKYNEQFF.

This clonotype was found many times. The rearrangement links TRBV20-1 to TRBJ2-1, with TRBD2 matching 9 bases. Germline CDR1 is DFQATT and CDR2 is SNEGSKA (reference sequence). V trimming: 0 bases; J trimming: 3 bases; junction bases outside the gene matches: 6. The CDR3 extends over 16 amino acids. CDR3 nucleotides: TGCAGTGCTAGAGACCCTAGGACTAGCGACTACAATGAGCAGTTCTTC. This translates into CSARDPRTSDYNEQFF.

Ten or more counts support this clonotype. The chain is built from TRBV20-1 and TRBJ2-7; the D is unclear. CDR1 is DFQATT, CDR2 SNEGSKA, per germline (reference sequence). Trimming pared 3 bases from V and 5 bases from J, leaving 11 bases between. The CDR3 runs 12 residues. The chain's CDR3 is CSASLQVNEQYF. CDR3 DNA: TGCAGTGCTAGCCTTCAGGTAAACGAGCAGTACTTC.

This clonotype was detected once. The CDR3, as DNA: TGTGCCAGCAGTGAAGATCTAGGGAGAGGCGAGCAGTACTTC. Translating it yields CASSEDLGRGEQYF. The J gene is TRBJ2-7, the V gene TRBV2; TRBD2 is a possible D gene (5 bases). CDR1 is SNHLY, CDR2 FYNNEI, per germline. Trimming took off 1 base at V and 6 bases at J, with 13 bases between the two ends. The CDR3 is 14 amino acids.

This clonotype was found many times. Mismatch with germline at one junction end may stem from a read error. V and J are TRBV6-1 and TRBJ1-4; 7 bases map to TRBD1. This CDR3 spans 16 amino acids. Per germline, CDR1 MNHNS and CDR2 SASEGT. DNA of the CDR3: TGTGCCGGCAGCTCCGGGACAGCCGCCTTGAGGGTTGGACTGTTTTTT. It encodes CAGSSGTAALRVGLFF.